The 17 T cell receptor beta chains below were found in one sample sequenced in a study of blood T cell repertoires in COVID-19. Repertoires were generated with immunoSEQ multiplex PCR, while TCRdb's copy carries only in-frame clones and drops some. Of around 290,000 clones in the sample, around 87% are singletons; the top ten hold roughly 8%. Input material: peripheral blood. Receptor source: a woman aged 45 to 65 who had recovered from COVID-19.

DNA of the CDR3: TGTGCCAGCAGCTTCTCAGGGGCAGATTCACCCCTCCACTTT. This gives the protein CASSFSGADSPLHF. The chain links TRBV7-2 to TRBJ1-6; D perhaps matches TRBD1 (6 bases). The CDR3 is made up of 14 amino acids. The germline V and J ends were trimmed by 3 bases and 8 bases, with 11 bases remaining between them. From germline, CDR1 is SGHTA and CDR2 FQGNSA.

The rearrangement links TRBV9 to TRBJ1-3; D is perhaps TRBD1 (6 bases). The germline V gene has CDR1 SGDLS and CDR2 YYNGEE. V was trimmed by 3 bases and J by 4 bases, leaving 17 bases between them. The CDR3 has 16 amino acids. CDR3 DNA: TGTGCCAGCAGCGAGAGACCCAGGGGTGCAGGAAACACCATATATTTT. Its protein is CASSERPRGAGNTIYF.

The rearrangement joins TRBV10-3 to TRBJ2-3, with a tentative D call TRBD2 (6 bases). The V gene's germline CDR1 is ENHRY and CDR2 SYGVKD. Trimming removed 5 bases from V and 0 bases from J, with 9 bases in between. The CDR3 runs to 14 residues. The DNA of the CDR3 is TGTGCCATCAGTACCGGGACTAGCACAGATACGCAGTATTTT. It translates to CAISTGTSTDTQYF.

The chain combines TRBV14 with TRBJ1-2; a possible D gene is TRBD1 (6 bases). The germline V and J ends were trimmed by 4 bases and 5 bases, with 8 bases remaining between them. CDR1 is SGHDN, CDR2 FVKESK, per germline. CDR3 length: 12 residues. The CDR3 sequence is CASSPGQYGYTF. CDR3 sequence (DNA): TGTGCCAGCAGCCCCGGACAGTATGGCTACACCTTC.

V is TRBV5-1 and J is TRBJ2-7, with 7 bases matching TRBD1. Trimming took 3 bases from V and 1 from J; bases not matched to a gene: 4. CDR1 is SGHRS and CDR2 is YFSETQ in the germline V gene. CDR3 length equals 14 residues. CDR3 loop: CASSYWDRSYEQYF. The CDR3 nucleotides are TGCGCCAGCAGCTATTGGGACAGATCCTACGAGCAGTACTTC.

The chain links TRBV30 to TRBJ2-3, with D uncertain. CDR3 length: 13 residues. V was pared by 5 bases and J by 4 bases, with 13 bases between. Germline CDR1 and CDR2: GTSNPN and SVGIG (reference sequence). The CDR3 DNA sequence: TGTGCCTGGGGGTCTGGGCTCGCAGATACGCAGTATTTT. Translated: CAWGSGLADTQYF.

The J gene is TRBJ1-2, the V gene TRBV2; D might be TRBD1 (6 bases). V was cut by 8 bases and J by 5 bases, with 21 bases left in between. Germline V gene sequence: CDR1 SNHLY, CDR2 FYNNEI. The CDR3 extends over 15 amino acids. CDR3 amino acids: CASLVDRGARYGYTF. CDR3 DNA sequence: TGTGCCAGCCTAGTAGATCGGGGGGCGCGGTATGGCTACACCTTC.

The chain recombines TRBV7-2 with TRBJ2-2, with D possibly TRBD2 on 6 matching bases. This CDR3 has 14 amino acids. Germline loops: CDR1 SGHTA, CDR2 FQGNSA. The V and J ends lost 1 base and 4 bases respectively, with 7 bases between them. The CDR3 nucleotides are TGTGCCAGCAGCTTAGGCGGGACCACCGGGGAGCTGTTTTTT. It specifies CASSLGGTTGELFF.

The chain joins TRBV2 to TRBJ2-3; a possible D gene is TRBD1 (6 bases). This CDR3 region has 12 residues. V gave up 3 bases and J gave up 6 bases, with 7 bases separating them. Germline assignment: CDR1 SNHLY and CDR2 FYNNEI. CDR3 loop: CASSDRGDTQYF. The CDR3 nucleotides are TGTGCCAGCAGTGACAGGGGCGATACGCAGTATTTT.

This chain uses TRBV5-1 with TRBJ1-5, with 7 bases lining up with TRBD1. V lost 4 bases and J lost 1; bases outside the gene matches: 5. CDR3 length equals 15 residues. Looked up from germline, CDR1 is SGHRS and CDR2 is YFSETQ. This CDR3 reads CASSGKQGSNQPQHF. The CDR3 DNA reads TGCGCCAGCAGCGGTAAACAGGGGAGCAATCAGCCCCAGCATTTT.

The gene calls are TRBV6-5 and TRBJ2-2; no clear D gene. The V gene lost 7 bases and the J gene lost 3 bases, with 9 bases spanning the gap. This CDR3 region has 13 residues. The V gene's germline CDR1 is MNHEY and CDR2 SVGAGI. This chain's CDR3 is CASTRSHTGELFF. The CDR3 region has the DNA TGTGCCAGCACTCGGTCACACACCGGGGAGCTGTTTTTT.

This clone appeared a few times. The chain joins TRBV18 to TRBJ2-2; TRBD2 matches 7 bases. The CDR3 sequence is 16 residues long. V lost 4 bases to trimming and J lost 5 bases; unmatched junction nucleotides: 10. Looked up from germline, CDR1 is KGHSH and CDR2 is LQKENI. CDR3 coding DNA: TGTGCCAGCTCACTCGAAACGGGGGGATCGACCGGGGAGCTGTTTTTT. This encodes CASSLETGGSTGELFF.

The J gene is TRBJ2-5, the V gene TRBV9, with a tentative D call TRBD1 (5 bases). The CDR3 has 15 amino acids. V was shortened by 0 bases and J by 5 bases, with 14 bases between the two germline ends. Germline V gene lookup returns CDR1 SGDLS and CDR2 YYNGEE. The CDR3 here is CASSVAGLVGETQYF. CDR3 nucleotide sequence: TGTGCCAGCAGCGTAGCAGGGTTAGTAGGGGAGACCCAGTACTTC.

V and J are TRBV15 and TRBJ1-2, with D perhaps TRBD1 (5 bases). The germline V gene encodes CDR1 LNHNV and CDR2 YYDKDF (reference sequence). The CDR3 is made up of 15 amino acids. V was cut by 0 bases and J by 8 bases, with 16 bases left in between. The CDR3 protein is CATSREPRGAGGYTF. DNA of the CDR3: TGTGCCACCAGCAGAGAGCCAAGGGGCGCGGGGGGCTACACCTTC.

The rearrangement uses TRBV2 and TRBJ2-3; the D is unclear. The V end was cut by 8 bases, the J end by 0 bases, with 9 bases between. The CDR3 has 13 amino acids. Per the germline V gene, CDR1 is SNHLY and CDR2 is FYNNEI. CDR3 nucleotide sequence: TGTGCCAGCGGCGGTCCTAGCACAGATACGCAGTATTTT. It encodes CASGGPSTDTQYF. Complete variable domain (other parts from reference TRBV2 and TRBJ2-3): EPEVTQTPSHQVTQMGQEVILRCVPISNHLYFYWYRQILGQKVEFLVSFYNNEISEKSEIFDDQFSVERPDGSNFTLKIRSTKLEDSAMYFCASGGPSTDTQYFGPGTRLTVL.

This rearrangement joins TRBV27 to TRBJ2-2; 9 nucleotides match TRBD1. The CDR3 runs to 18 residues. The junction had 15 bases not matched to a gene; V was cut back by 5 bases and J by 5 bases. The germline V gene has CDR1 MNHEY and CDR2 SMNVEV (reference sequence). The chain's CDR3 is CASSLITGGLGVTGELFF. The CDR3, as DNA: TGTGCCAGCAGTCTAATAACAGGGGGCTTGGGAGTAACCGGGGAGCTGTTTTTT.

J is TRBJ1-4 and V is TRBV3-1 (or the pseudogene TRBV3-2), with a tentative D call TRBD1 (5 bases). The V gene lost 1 base and the J gene lost 12 bases, with 15 bases spanning the gap. The CDR3 has 14 amino acids. Germline loops: CDR1 LGHDT, CDR2 YNNKEL (reference sequence). Here the CDR3 DNA reads TGTGCCAGCAGCCAAGGACAGCAAGGACGGCAACTGTTTTTT. This codes for CASSQGQQGRQLFF.